The T cell receptor (beta chain) under discussion was sequenced for a study of T cell repertoires in cytomegalovirus infection. A word on this clonotype: Its antigen remains unknown.

TCRdb recomputed calls from the reads with MiXCR, one row per CDR3 protein. The sample lists approximately 300,000 distinct CDR3 sequences, under 35% occurring once. Study observations and caveats: CMV-specific TCR beta clonotypes restricted by HLA-C were the ones dominating the ex vivo response.

The CDR3 contains 13 residues. Trimming left V 6 bases short and J 0 bases short, with 12 bases between. CDR1 is DFQATT and CDR2 is SNEGSKA in the germline V gene (reference sequence). This specimen consisted of cultured PBMCs, obtained from culture after CMV antigen stimulation. The source is a human donor in good health (CMV status not recorded). Some clones in this sample may be carry-over from other donors' samples. V gene TRBV20-1 combines with J gene TRBJ2-7, with a tentative D call TRBD2 (6 bases). The CDR3 sequence is CSAPNSGSYEQYF. The CDR3 DNA reads as TGCAGTGCCCCGAATAGCGGCTCCTACGAGCAGTACTTC.